This TCR beta chain comes out of a study of human T cells and chemical hapten exposure. From germline, CDR1 is KGHSH and CDR2 LQKENI. V was trimmed by 2 bases and J by 4 bases, leaving 8 bases between them. The CDR3 has 13 residues. From the RACE reads, TCRdb called clonotypes with MiXCR, one entry per CDR3 protein. The sample includes roughly 53,000 distinct CDR3 sequences, roughly 10% of them seen just once. Specified time point: patch test 3, about 24 weeks after DPC sensitization. Specified treatment: therapeutic diphenylcyclopropenone sensitization with weekly scalp DPC. This clonotype was counted ten times or more.

The gene calls are TRBV18 and TRBJ1-2; D perhaps matches TRBD1 (5 bases). The sample was whole blood, taken in connection with sensitization to the hapten diphenylcyclopropenone (DPC). The TCR comes from a woman in her forties with alopecia areata. Some clones in this sample may be carry-over from other donors' samples. Written as DNA, the CDR3 is TGTGCCAGCTCACCAGAAGGGACCTATGGCTACACCTTC. Protein: CASSPEGTYGYTF.